Only one count was recorded for the clone carrying this T cell receptor beta chain. The antigen is unknown. The PCR ran on 60 Vbeta and 13 Jbeta primers. Generated by immunoSEQ multiplex PCR, the TCRdb table keeps only in-frame clones and is missing some. The table lists approximately 72,000 clones, 82% of them singletons. The CDR3 covers 12 residues. Germline V gene lookup returns CDR1 PRHDT and CDR2 FYEKMQ (reference sequence). The V and J ends lost 3 bases and 8 bases respectively, with 10 bases between them. This sample stems from a study of cytomegalovirus exposure and HLA in healthy donors. Overall study results and limits: Later work found that TCR association rates differed between HLA loci; DRB1 had the most and HLA-C the fewest. There were reportedly fewer N-insertions in an Asian-associated ancestry cluster than the approximately 670-donor mean, in a later analysis.

The chain carries TRBV13 and TRBJ1-1, with D uncertain. This receptor was identified in a man between 18 and 35 years old in good health and CMV-seronegative. The source material was PBMCs. The CDR3 DNA is TGTGCCAGCAGCTTCGACACACCCGAAGCTTTCTTT. This codes for CASSFDTPEAFF. The whole variable domain, filled in from reference TRBV13 and TRBJ1-1, reads AAGVIQSPRHLIKEKRETATLKCYPIPRHDTVYWYQQGPGQDPQFLISFYEKMQSDKGSIPDRFSAQQFSDYHSELNMSSLELGDSALYFCASSFDTPEAFFGQGTRLTVV.